Below are 10 T cell receptor beta chains sequenced from a single sample in a study of shared clonotypes between healthy human individuals. Profiled with immunoSEQ multiplex PCR; TCRdb holds only in-frame clones, not every one. The data hold about 550,000 clones, with over 95% observed a single time. Naive CD8 cells were CD45RO-negative, positively selected for CCR7, excluding terminally differentiated effector memory CD45RA+ cells. The material sequenced was naive CD8+ T cells sorted from blood. The receptors here all came from a woman aged 25-40 years in good health.

The chain couples TRBV10-1 to TRBJ2-7; D unresolved. The germline gives CDR1 WNHNN, CDR2 SYGVQD (reference sequence). The CDR3 spans 15 residues. V gave up 6 bases and J gave up 3 bases, with 18 bases separating them. CDR3 region: CASRSLRSFFYEQYF. Written as DNA, the CDR3 is TGCGCCAGCAGATCATTAAGGTCGTTCTTCTACGAGCAGTACTTC.

The rearrangement joins TRBV28 to TRBJ1-2; D possibly corresponds to TRBD1 (5 bases). V gave up 5 bases and J gave up 5 bases, with 15 bases separating them. Germline CDR1 and CDR2: MDHEN and SYDVKM. The CDR3 is 14 amino acids. The CDR3 DNA follows: TGTGCCAGCAGTCGGGACGGATCCCTATATGGCTACACCTTC. This codes for CASSRDGSLYGYTF.

The J gene is TRBJ2-1, the V gene TRBV13; 10 bases align to TRBD2. The CDR3 sequence is 17 residues long. CDR1 is PRHDT and CDR2 is FYEKMQ in the germline V gene (reference sequence). The trim removed 2 bases at V and 7 bases at J, leaving 11 bases unmatched. CDR3 region: CASSLLSSGSVLNEQFF. CDR3 DNA: TGTGCCAGCAGCTTACTATCTAGCGGGAGCGTACTGAATGAGCAGTTCTTC.

V is TRBV9 and J is TRBJ2-7; unclear D gene. The CDR3 totals 15 residues. V was clipped by 0 bases and J by 3 bases, with 13 bases between them. Per the germline V gene, CDR1 is SGDLS and CDR2 is YYNGEE. Here the CDR3 reads CASSVEVGENYEQYF. As DNA, the CDR3 is TGTGCCAGCAGCGTAGAGGTCGGAGAAAACTACGAGCAGTACTTC.

For the CDR3, the DNA is TGTGCCAGCAGCTTAGTTTCAGGGGCCTACGAGCAGTACTTC. This codes for CASSLVSGAYEQYF. The rearrangement joins TRBV11-2 to TRBJ2-7; TRBD1 is a possible D gene (6 bases). The CDR3 contains 14 residues. Germline V lookup: CDR1 SGHAT, CDR2 FQNNGV. The V end lost 1 base, the J end lost 2 bases, and 9 bases lay between the germline ends.

The chain couples TRBV28 to TRBJ1-2; a possible D gene is TRBD1 (6 bases). The CDR3 is 16 amino acids. The V and J ends lost 1 base and 4 bases respectively, with 16 bases between them. Germline V gene data show CDR1 as MDHEN and CDR2 as SYDVKM. This CDR3 is CASSLLIQGPIYGYTF. The CDR3 DNA sequence: TGTGCCAGCAGTTTATTGATACAGGGCCCAATCTATGGCTACACCTTC.

The rearrangement uses TRBV28 and TRBJ2-7, with D perhaps matching TRBD2 (6 bases). The length of the CDR3 is 14 residues. The germline V gene encodes CDR1 MDHEN and CDR2 SYDVKM. The V end lost 2 bases, the J end lost 2 bases, and 10 bases lay between the germline ends. CDR3 residues: CASSLMGTPYEQYF. The DNA for the CDR3 is TGTGCCAGCAGTTTAATGGGGACTCCCTACGAGCAGTACTTC.

The rearrangement links TRBV7-8 to TRBJ2-7; TRBD2 agrees at 11 bases. J lost 4 bases, V lost 4 bases, and 9 bases had no gene match. CDR3 size: 16 residues. Germline V gene lookup returns CDR1 SGHVS and CDR2 FQNEAQ. The CDR3 loop is CASSSWGIAGGYEQYF. The CDR3 DNA follows: TGTGCCAGCAGCTCCTGGGGGATAGCGGGAGGGTACGAGCAGTACTTC.

The sample holds a few counts of this clone. The CDR3, as DNA: TGTGCCATCAGTGAGACTAACTATGGCTACACCTTC. It is translated as CAISETNYGYTF. This rearrangement joins TRBV10-3 to TRBJ1-2; unclear D gene. The CDR3 consists of 12 residues. The ends were cut back, 2 bases at V and 0 bases at J, with 1 base in the middle. The germline CDR1 and CDR2 sequences are ENHRY and SYGVKD.

The V call is TRBV7-8, the J call TRBJ1-5; D not resolved. CDR3 length: 17 amino acids. V was clipped by 0 bases and J by 1 base, with 13 bases between them. Per the germline V gene, CDR1 is SGHVS and CDR2 is FQNEAQ. DNA for the CDR3: TGTGCCAGCAGCTTAGCGCTTTTAGGGAGCAGCAATCAGCCCCAGCATTTT. Translating it yields CASSLALLGSSNQPQHF.